The text below deals with one TCR beta chain. The antigen this receptor binds is unknown. No base-level quality is on record; no much larger clone is a single base apart. Libraries were built with the immunoSEQ multiplex PCR assay. Imported from immuneACCESS, the table was reduced by TCRdb to in-frame sequences with V and J called. These copies leave out some clones; in studies compared against another copy, an unresolved V gene accounts for under half, and the cause of the remainder is not known. This sample is represented by 400,000 to 500,000 clones; more than 80% of them were singletons. 5% to 7% of the sample belongs to the ten largest clones. These data come from a study of control samples from healthy donors and cancer patients (dated by TCRdb to 2020 to 2022). Cut back by 9 bases and 5 bases, the V and J ends lie 14 bases apart. Taken from cysteine to phenylalanine, the CDR3 has 12 residues. This entry keeps only the CDR3 DNA: 36 bases, framed from base 1. Taken from the germline V gene, the CDR1 and CDR2 loops are SGHTS and YDEGEE.

The chain uses TRBV5-8 and TRBJ1-1, and the D gene may be TRBD1, 5 bases matching. The receptor comes from a man aged 40-49 years with head and neck cancer. Sequencing was performed on PBMCs. The CDR3 region: CATGPGRTEAFF. The sequenced DNA is TGTGCCACCGGCCCAGGGAGGACTGAAGCTTTCTTT.